This TCR beta chain was sequenced for a study of cytomegalovirus exposure and HLA in healthy donors. Findings and caveats of the study: Despite most TCR sequences being rare, some public TCRs occurred in many donors. The study labeled under 200 TCR beta chains cytomegalovirus-associated.

Repertoires were generated with immunoSEQ multiplex PCR, while TCRdb's copy carries only in-frame clones and drops some. The sample shows fewer than 150,000 clones, about 88% of them seen only once. As concerns this clone: Antigen unknown.

The source of this sequence is a man between 18 and 29 years old in good health and CMV-seropositive. The sequenced material came from PBMCs.

Here the CDR3 DNA reads TGTGCCAGCAGTGAATTGAAGCCCAATGAGCAGTTCTTC. Protein: CASSELKPNEQFF. V gene TRBV6-1 combines with J gene TRBJ2-1; no reliable D call. CDR1 and CDR2 (germline): MNHNS, SASEGT. This CDR3 is 13 amino acids long. V lost 2 bases, J lost 6 bases, and 8 bases lay in between.